This T cell receptor (beta chain) was sequenced for a study of cytomegalovirus exposure and HLA in healthy donors. PCR primers comprised 60 Vbeta and 13 Jbeta primers. Only in-frame clones appear in the TCRdb table, and some are missing; sequencing was by immunoSEQ multiplex PCR. The data show about 160,000 clones, about 64% seen once. V lost 5 bases and J lost 2; bases outside the gene matches: 3. This CDR3 has 14 residues. Germline CDR1 reads SNHLY; CDR2 reads FYNNEI. This sequence originates from a woman in her fifties or sixties in good health and CMV-seropositive. The rearrangement links TRBV2 to TRBJ1-5; the match to TRBD1 covers 7 bases. Sequenced material: PBMCs. CDR3 nucleotide sequence: TGTGCCAGCAGTAACGACAGGGGCAATCAGCCCCAGCATTTT. This translates into CASSNDRGNQPQHF.